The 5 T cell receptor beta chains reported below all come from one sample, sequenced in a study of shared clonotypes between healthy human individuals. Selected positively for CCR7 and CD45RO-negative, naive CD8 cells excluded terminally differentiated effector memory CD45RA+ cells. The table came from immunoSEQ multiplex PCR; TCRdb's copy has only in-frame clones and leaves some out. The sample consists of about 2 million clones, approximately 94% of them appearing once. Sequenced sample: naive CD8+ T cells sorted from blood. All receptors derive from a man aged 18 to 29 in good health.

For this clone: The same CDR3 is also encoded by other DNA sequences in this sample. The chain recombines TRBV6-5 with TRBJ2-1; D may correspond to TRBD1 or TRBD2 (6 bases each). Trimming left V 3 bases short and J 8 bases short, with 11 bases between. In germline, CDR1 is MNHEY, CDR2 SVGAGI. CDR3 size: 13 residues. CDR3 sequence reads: CASSYLEGDEQFF. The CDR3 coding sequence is TGTGCCAGCAGTTATTTGGAGGGGGATGAGCAGTTCTTC.

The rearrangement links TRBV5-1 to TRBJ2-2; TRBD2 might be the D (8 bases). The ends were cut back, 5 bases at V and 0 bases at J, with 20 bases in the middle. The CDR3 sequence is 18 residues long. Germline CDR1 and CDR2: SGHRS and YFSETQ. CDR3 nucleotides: TGCGCCAGCAGACATTGGACAGGCGGGAGGTCGAACACCGGGGAGCTGTTTTTT. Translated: CASRHWTGGRSNTGELFF.

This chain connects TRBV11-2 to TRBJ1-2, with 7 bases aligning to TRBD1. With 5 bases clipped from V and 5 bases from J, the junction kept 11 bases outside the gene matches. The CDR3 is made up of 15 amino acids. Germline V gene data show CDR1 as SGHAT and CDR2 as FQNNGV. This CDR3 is CASSPHQGDAYGYTF. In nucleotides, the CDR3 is TGTGCCAGCAGCCCCCATCAGGGGGATGCTTATGGCTACACCTTC.

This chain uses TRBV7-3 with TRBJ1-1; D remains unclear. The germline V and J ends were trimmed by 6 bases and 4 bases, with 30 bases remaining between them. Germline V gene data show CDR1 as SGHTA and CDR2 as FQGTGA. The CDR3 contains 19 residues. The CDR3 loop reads CASSPFPIPTNQAGTEAFF. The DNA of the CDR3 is TGTGCCAGCAGTCCATTCCCAATTCCGACAAATCAGGCCGGCACTGAAGCTTTCTTT.

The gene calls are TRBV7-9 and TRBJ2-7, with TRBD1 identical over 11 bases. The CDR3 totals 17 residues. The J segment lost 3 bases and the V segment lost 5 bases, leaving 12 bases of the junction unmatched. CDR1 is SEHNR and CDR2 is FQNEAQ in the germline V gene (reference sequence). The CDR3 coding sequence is TGTGCCAGCAGCCCCACCTTCGGACAGGGGGCTCTCTACGAGCAGTACTTC. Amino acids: CASSPTFGQGALYEQYF.